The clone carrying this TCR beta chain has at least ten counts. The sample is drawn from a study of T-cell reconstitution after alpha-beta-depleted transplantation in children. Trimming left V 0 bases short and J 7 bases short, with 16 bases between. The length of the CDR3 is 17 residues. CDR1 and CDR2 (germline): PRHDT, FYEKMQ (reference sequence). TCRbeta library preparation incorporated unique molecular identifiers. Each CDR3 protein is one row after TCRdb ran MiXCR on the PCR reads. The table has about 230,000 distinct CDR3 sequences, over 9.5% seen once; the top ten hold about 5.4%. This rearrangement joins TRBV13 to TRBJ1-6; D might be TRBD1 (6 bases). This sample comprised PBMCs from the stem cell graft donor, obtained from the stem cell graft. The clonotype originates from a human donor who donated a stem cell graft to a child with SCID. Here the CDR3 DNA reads TGTGCCAGCAGCTTAGGTTGGGGGCGGGTGCAAAATTCACCCCTCCACTTT. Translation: CASSLGWGRVQNSPLHF.